The entry below describes one TCR beta chain. Its antigen is unidentified. TCRdb analysed the reads with MiXCR anew, one entry per CDR3 protein. The repertoire consists of 830,000 or so distinct CDR3 sequences, with approximately 30% occurring once and the leading ten covering over 10%. These data are taken from a study of T cell repertoires in cytomegalovirus infection. Whole-study context: Through public TCR beta signatures, both CMV infection and matching HLA type were indicated.

Study observations and caveats: Ex vivo responses were dominated by HLA-C-restricted CMV-specific TCR beta clonotypes. Summed public TCR beta family frequency identified CMV carriers bearing the relevant HLA.

This TCR derives from a human donor in good health (CMV status not recorded). Some clones in this sample may be carry-over from other donors' samples. The material was cultured CD8+ T cells from PBMCs, obtained from culture after CMV antigen stimulation.

This CDR3 is CASNGPNTEAFF. CDR3 coding DNA: TGTGCCAGCAACGGACCGAACACTGAAGCTTTCTTT. This chain connects TRBV7-6 to TRBJ1-1; unclear D gene. The V end lost 7 bases, the J end lost 1 base, and 7 bases lay between the germline ends. There are 12 residues in the CDR3. Germline V lookup: CDR1 SGHVS, CDR2 FNYEAQ.